The source of this T cell receptor (beta chain) is a study of blood T cells in healthy people across ages. This CDR3 is 12 amino acids long. The germline V gene has CDR1 MNHEY and CDR2 SVGAGI. With respect to this clonotype: Its antigen is undetermined.

Study-level points and caveats: When set beside aged donors, long-lived donors presented more naive CD4+ cells and higher diversity.

A second PCR of roughly 7 to 11 cycles used a sample-barcoded 5' primer and a J-beta primer mix. A single record per CDR3 protein comes from TCRdb applying MiXCR to the 5' RACE reads. The sample comprises 380,000 or so distinct CDR3 sequences, roughly half of which are singletons, and 51% rests with the top ten. The chain couples TRBV6-5 to TRBJ2-7; 7 bases map to TRBD2. The J call may be in error: the DNA end matches TRBJ2-5 better. The sample was blood. The source of this sequence is a man aged 60 to 75 in good health. CDR3 protein: CASRGTTRTQYF. CDR3 in DNA: TGTGCCAGCAGGGGGACTACCAGGACCCAGTACTTC.